The clone carrying this T cell receptor (beta chain) showed up just a few times. What it recognizes is unknown. This clone may be a read error of a much larger clone one base away. No treatment of any kind had been given to any patient before thyroid surgery. In the authors' methods: The study took CDR3 differences across clinicopathological groups and made a distant-metastasis classifier for papillary thyroid cancer from them. TCRdb re-called clones via MiXCR from the PCR reads. The V and J calls were determined by TCRdb, not by the authors. The sample has 30,000 to 45,000 clones; around a fifth are singletons. Per germline, CDR1 SGHAT and CDR2 FQNNGV. The length of the CDR3 is 18 residues. The ends lost 0 bases at V and 9 bases at J; junction bases unmatched: 15. The entry originates in a study of metastatic and nonmetastatic thyroid tumors. Background on the study: Repertoires were compared across blood and tumor or nodule tissue from malignant and benign thyroid patients. Points from the study as a whole: Within blood and tumor, benign nodules reportedly had significantly lower TCR beta diversity than malignant thyroid tumors did.

This sequence originates from a female donor with papillary thyroid cancer or a benign thyroid nodule (not recorded which). Some clones in this sample may be carry-over from other donors' samples. The chain recombines TRBV11-2 with TRBJ2-2; TRBD2 aligns across 8 bases. What was sequenced was blood. The CDR3, as DNA: TGTGCCAGCAGCTTAGAAGCGAGACTAGCGCGACTACACCGGGAGCTGTTTTTT. Encoded protein: CASSLEARLARLHRELFF.